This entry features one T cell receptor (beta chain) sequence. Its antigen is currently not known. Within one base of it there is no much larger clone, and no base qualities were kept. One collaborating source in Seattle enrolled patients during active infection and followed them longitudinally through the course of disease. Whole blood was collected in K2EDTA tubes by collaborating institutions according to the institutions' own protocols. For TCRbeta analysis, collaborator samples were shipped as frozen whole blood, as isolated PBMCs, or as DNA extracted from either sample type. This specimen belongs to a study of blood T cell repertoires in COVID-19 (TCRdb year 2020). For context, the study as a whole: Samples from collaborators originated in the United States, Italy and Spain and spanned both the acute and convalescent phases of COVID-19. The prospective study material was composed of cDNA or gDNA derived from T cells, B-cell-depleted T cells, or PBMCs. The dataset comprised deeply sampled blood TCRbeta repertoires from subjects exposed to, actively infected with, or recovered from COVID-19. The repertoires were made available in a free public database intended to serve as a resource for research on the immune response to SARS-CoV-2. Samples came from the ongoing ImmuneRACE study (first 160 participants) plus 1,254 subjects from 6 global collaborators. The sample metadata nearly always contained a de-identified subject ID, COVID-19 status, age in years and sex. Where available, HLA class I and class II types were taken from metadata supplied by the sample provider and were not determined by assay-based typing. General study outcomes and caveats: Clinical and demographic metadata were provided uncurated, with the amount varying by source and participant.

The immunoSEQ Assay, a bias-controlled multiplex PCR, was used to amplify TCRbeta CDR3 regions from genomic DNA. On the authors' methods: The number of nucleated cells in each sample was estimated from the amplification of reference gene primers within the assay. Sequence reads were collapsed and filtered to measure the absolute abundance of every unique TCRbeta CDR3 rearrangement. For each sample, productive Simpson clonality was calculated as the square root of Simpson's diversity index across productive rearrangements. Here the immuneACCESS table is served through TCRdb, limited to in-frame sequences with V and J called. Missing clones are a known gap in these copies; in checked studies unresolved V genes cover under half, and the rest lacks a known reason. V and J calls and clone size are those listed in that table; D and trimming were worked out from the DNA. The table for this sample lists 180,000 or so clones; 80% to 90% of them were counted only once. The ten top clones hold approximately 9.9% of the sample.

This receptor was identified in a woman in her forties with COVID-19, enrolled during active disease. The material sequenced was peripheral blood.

The DNA sequence follows: TGTGCCAGCGATGGCGGCAAGTTTTACGAGCAGTACTTC. Protein translation: CASDGGKFYEQYF. The V and J segments used are TRBV7-9 and TRBJ2-7; the D gene lacks a confident call. The germline ends are 15 bases apart after V is trimmed by 8 bases and J by 4 bases. CDR1 and CDR2, looked up from the germline V gene (reference sequence), are SEHNR and FQNEAQ. Including the terminal cysteine and phenylalanine, the CDR3 comprises 13 residues. Only CDR3 DNA remains: 39 bases, in frame from the first base.